This record concerns one T cell receptor (beta chain) sequence. This clonotype was seen repeatedly, ten times or more. This clone's antigen is unknown. No per-base quality is available; no much larger clone lies one base away. The entry originates in a study of CD8 T cells in ankylosing spondylitis (dated by TCRdb to between 2016 and 2019). Regarding the study in general: The study set out to find disease-linked TCR variants by profiling T cell receptor beta repertoires in ankylosing spondylitis patients and healthy donors. Peripheral blood was sampled, and synovial fluid was additionally collected from ankylosing spondylitis patients. The full study cohort was made up of roughly 25 ankylosing spondylitis patients and 108 healthy donors. Findings and caveats that apply to the study as a whole: Some of the motif variants had been reported before in the synovial fluid and blood of reactive arthritis patients, a finding that suggests common disease-initiation mechanisms. The disease-linked clones had a CD8+ phenotype and were found at relatively low frequencies in peripheral blood. The disease-linked clones were reported as significantly enriched in matched synovial fluid samples from ankylosing spondylitis patients. A TCR beta motif of eight highly homologous amino acid variants appeared characteristic of blood from ankylosing spondylitis patients.

The listed sequencing device is Illumina HiSeq 2500. Quantitative 5'-RACE with molecular barcodes was used to prepare TCR beta libraries. Per the original workflow: Disease-linked TCR variants were identified with a new computational method built on a probabilistic model of VDJ rearrangement. The public sequencing data were trimmed at Q25 with fastp and processed into clonotypes with MiXCR by TCRdb, which kept only in-frame beta chains. Each entry merges the rows of one CDR3 protein and shows their most common DNA and genes. TCRdb, not the authors, supplied the V and J calls. The sample has about 130,000 distinct CDR3 sequences on record, around 7% of them singletons. 10% to 15% of the sample belongs to the ten largest clones. Looking up the germline V gene (reference sequence) yields CDR1 DFQATT and CDR2 SNEGSKA. The CDR3 starts with the cysteine, ends with the phenylalanine, and has 13 residues. Only CDR3 DNA is held: 39 bases, read in frame from base 1. Trimming at the junction amounts to 5 bases on V and 2 bases on J, and the germline ends lie 12 bases apart.

The sequenced sample was blood, either unsorted or a sorted T cell fraction (not recorded which). The sequence is built from TRBV20-1 and TRBJ1-1; the D gene cannot be resolved reliably. This clonotype was sampled from a male donor with ankylosing spondylitis or in good health (not recorded which). The DNA sequence follows: TGCAGTGCTTATTCTTGGGCAAACACTGAAGCTTTCTTT. It codes for CSAYSWANTEAFF.